The T cell receptor (beta chain) under discussion was sequenced for a study of CD8 T cells in Susac syndrome (dated by TCRdb to between 2018 and 2021). Regarding the study in general: Whether CD8+ T cell activation and differentiation in Susac syndrome was antigen driven was tested using repertoire sequencing.

RNA was extracted using the RNeasy kit, and roughly 0.45 to 1 microgram was reverse transcribed with random hexamers. The immunoSEQ multiplex PCR assay, which covers 54 Vbeta and 13 Jbeta segments, was used to amplify TCR beta CDR3 regions. PCR amplification bias was corrected by using a synthetic template baseline for primer optimization and computational correction. In the original analysis: Reads were annotated to V, D and J genes per IMGT and analyzed with immunoSEQ Analyzer, keeping only productive sequences. Clonality was calculated as one minus the Shannon entropy normalized by log2 of the number of productive unique sequences. For each patient and control, public and private clones were evaluated among the 100 most prevalent clones. Clones were defined as Susac-specific if absent from the healthy and MS cohorts, from 1052 published viral clones and from other ImmuneACCESS disease sequences. TCRdb trimmed the raw reads at Q25, called clones with MiXCR and kept productive beta chains. Each entry is one CDR3 protein sequence, shown with its most common DNA and genes. The V and J calls follow TCRdb's processing rather than the paper's. The sample yields 150,000 to 200,000 distinct CDR3 sequences; around 95% were counted once. The ten largest clones represent just over 0.13% of the sample.

The CDR3 runs 14 residues from the cysteine to the phenylalanine. Just CDR3 DNA is preserved here, 42 bases in frame from base 1. V is trimmed back by 0 bases and J by 9 bases, and the junction contains 5 bases that no gene match accounts for. The germline V gene encodes CDR1 SNHLY and CDR2 FYNNEI. High-throughput TCR beta sequencing profiled peripheral blood CD8+ and CD4+ T cells from healthy donors, Susac syndrome patients and multiple sclerosis patients. Healthy donors were age- and sex-matched controls. Bulk CD8+ and CD4+ T cells were purified by magnetic negative isolation, whereas CD8+ TEMRA cells were enriched by FACS. Blood was collected in EDTA tubes and processed within 24 hours, with PBMCs isolated through density gradient centrifugation. PBMCs intended for TCR sequencing were frozen in liquid nitrogen and were later thawed in a 37 degrees C water bath. Purity of sorted or isolated CD4+, CD8+ and CD8+ TEMRA cells was at least 90%.

Results the study describes overall, beyond this receptor: The number of individuals in the TCR sequencing and HLA analysis was acknowledged as relatively small.

Concerning this clonotype itself: Its antigen remains undetermined. No qualities accompany the bases; no much larger clone lies one base away.

This receptor chain uses TRBV2 and TRBJ2-4; 7 bases in the junction line up with TRBD2. The clonotype was recovered from a human donor in good health. Sequencing input: CD4+ T cells from PBMCs. The nucleotide sequence is TGTGCCAGCAGTGAAGCTGGGACTAACGGCATTCAGTACTTC. This yields the protein CASSEAGTNGIQYF.